This TCR beta chain was observed in a study of T-cell reconstitution after alpha-beta-depleted transplantation in children. Germline values: CDR1 MDHEN, CDR2 SYDVKM. V gave up 7 bases and J gave up 14 bases, with 10 bases separating them. The CDR3 has 9 residues. Unique molecular identifiers were built into the TCRbeta library. TCRdb used MiXCR to reprocess the PCR reads, holding one entry per CDR3 protein. The table records about 600,000 distinct CDR3 sequences, around 13% of them present only once. This clonotype was picked up a small number of times. The source material was PBMCs, mostly from graft donor cells, sampled 360 days after TCRalphabeta/CD19-depleted stem cell transplant. This sequence was found in a male patient between 10 and 17 years old who had a stem cell transplant for acute myeloid leukemia, so the T cells may come from the graft donor. This sequence joins TRBV28 and TRBJ2-3; D gene ambiguous. The CDR3 DNA is TGTGCCAGCACCTTGACTGGGTATTTT. It encodes CASTLTGYF.